Listed below are T cell receptor beta chains from one sample, sequenced in a study of T cells in Graves' hyperthyroidism and ophthalmopathy. One entry per CDR3 protein results from TCRdb running MiXCR on the multiplex PCR reads. Of about 320,000 distinct CDR3 sequences in the sample, around 17% are singletons; the top ten hold roughly 33%. Material: blood. These receptors were taken from a man younger than 45 with Graves' hyperthyroidism. Both conserved end residues are part of each CDR3. Each record gives: D gene, J gene, clone size, V gene, CDR3 protein, CDR3 DNA. A D gene is named only where the DNA matches it firmly. The size of a clone is reported for some rows only, either as once, few or many, or as a class for expanded clones.

- | TRBJ2-7 | once | TRBV7-2 | CASSPTGAPYEQYF | TGTGCCAGCAGCCCGACAGGCGCTCCCTACGAGCAGTACTTC
- | TRBJ2-1 | many | TRBV2 | CASSGQMPREQFF | TGTGCCAGCAGTGGACAGATGCCTCGGGAGCAGTTCTTC
- | TRBJ2-3 | many | TRBV30 | CASLRAQLDTDTQYF | TGTGCCAGCCTCCGGGCCCAACTTGACACAGATACGCAGTATTTT
- | TRBJ1-1 | many | TRBV5-1 | CASSGTELGTEAFF | TGCGCCAGCAGCGGAACGGAACTGGGCACTGAAGCTTTCTTT
- | TRBJ2-1 | many | TRBV13 | CASSGVERYNEQFF | TGTGCCAGCAGCGGCGTAGAAAGGTACAATGAGCAGTTCTTC
TRBD1 | TRBJ2-7 | - | TRBV6-1 | CASSRQGNEQYF | TGTGCCAGCAGTCGACAGGGGAACGAGCAGTACTTC
TRBD2 | TRBJ2-2 | - | TRBV2 | CASSSTSGRAISMCTGEPFF | TGTGCCAGCAGTTCAACTAGCGGGAGGGCCATAAGTATGTGCACCGGGGAGCCGTTTTTT
- | TRBJ2-7 | - | TRBV2 | CASANSYEQYF | TGTGCCAGCGCCAACTCCTACGAGCAGTACTTC
TRBD2 | TRBJ2-2 | - | TRBV7-2 | CASAGTSGSWELFF | TGTGCCAGCGCCGGGACTAGCGGGAGTTGGGAGCTGTTTTTT
- | TRBJ2-7 | many | TRBV18 | CASSPGVSSSYEQYF | TGTGCCAGCTCACCGGGCGTAAGTAGCTCCTACGAGCAGTACTTC
- | TRBJ2-7 | - | TRBV6-1 | CASSHRGSPKLVEQYF | TGTGCCAGCAGCCATAGGGGGAGTCCTAAATTGGTCGAGCAGTACTTC
- | TRBJ2-3 | - | TRBV7-9 | CASSLSEITDTQYF | TGTGCCAGCAGCTTATCGGAAATCACAGATACGCAGTATTTT
- | TRBJ1-1 | many | TRBV5-1 | CASSLRGDEAFF | TGCGCCAGCAGCTTGCGTGGGGATGAAGCTTTCTTT
- | TRBJ2-1 | many | TRBV5-1 | CASNEQNEQFF | TGCGCCAGCAATGAACAGAATGAGCAGTTCTTC
- | TRBJ2-1 | - | TRBV12-3/TRBV12-4 | CASTLGQLYNEQFF | TGTGCCAGCACCCTCGGGCAGCTTTACAATGAGCAGTTCTTC
TRBD2 | TRBJ2-3 | few | TRBV29-1 | CSVVAGSTTDTQYF | TGCAGCGTTGTAGCGGGTTCCACCACAGATACGCAGTATTTT
TRBD1 | TRBJ2-6 | many | TRBV20-1 | CSASGQGNSGANVLTF | TGCAGTGCGAGTGGACAGGGGAACTCTGGGGCCAACGTCCTGACTTTC
TRBD2 | TRBJ2-7 | - | TRBV11-2 | CASSLLAGAPYEQYF | TGTGCCAGCAGCTTACTAGCGGGAGCCCCCTACGAGCAGTACTTC
- | TRBJ1-1 | - | TRBV19 | CASSLPGLNTEAFF | TGTGCCAGTAGTCTACCGGGGCTTAACACTGAAGCTTTCTTT
TRBD2 | TRBJ2-1 | many | TRBV7-2 | CASSYTSDEQFF | TGTGCCAGCAGCTATACTAGCGATGAGCAGTTCTTC
- | TRBJ1-4 | many | TRBV2 | CASSSGTRGEKLFF | TGTGCCAGCAGTTCCGGGACGCGGGGAGAAAAACTGTTTTTT
- | TRBJ1-2 | many | TRBV20-1 | CSARETAYGYTF | TGCAGTGCTAGGGAGACGGCGTATGGCTACACCTTC
- | TRBJ2-1 | many | TRBV12-5 | CASGSSPSGTLYEQFF | TGTGCTAGTGGTTCGTCACCATCCGGGACTTTGTATGAGCAGTTCTTC
TRBD1 | TRBJ1-2 | many | TRBV5-1 | CASSSQTGDGYTF | TGCGCCAGCAGCTCTCAGACAGGGGATGGCTACACCTTC
- | TRBJ2-3 | many | TRBV10-3 | CAISTPSSTDTQYF | TGTGCCATCAGCACGCCTTCTAGCACAGATACGCAGTATTTT
- | TRBJ1-6 | few | TRBV2 | CASSLMEGWDSPLHF | TGTGCCAGCAGTTTAATGGAGGGGTGGGATTCACCCCTCCACTTT
- | TRBJ1-5 | - | TRBV6-1 | CASSAKGINQPQHF | TGTGCCAGCAGTGCCAAGGGAATAAATCAGCCCCAGCATTTT
- | TRBJ2-7 | many | TRBV27 | CASSWTAGSDEQYF | TGTGCCAGCAGTTGGACAGCTGGATCTGACGAGCAGTACTTC
- | TRBJ2-6 | few | TRBV9 | CASSVVSGANVLTF | TGTGCCAGCAGCGTAGTTTCTGGGGCCAACGTCCTGACTTTC
TRBD2 | TRBJ2-7 | many | TRBV2 | CASRVSGPSYEQYF | TGTGCCAGCAGAGTTAGCGGGCCCTCCTACGAGCAGTACTTC
- | TRBJ2-1 | once | TRBV7-2 | CASSLASLDEQFF | TGTGCCAGCAGCTTAGCCTCGCTGGATGAGCAGTTCTTC
- | TRBJ2-3 | few | TRBV28 | CASSLYRAAQYF | TGTGCCAGCAGCCTGTATCGGGCGGCGCAGTATTTT
TRBD1 | TRBJ1-2 | many | TRBV5-1 | CASSGEGTARGYTF | TGCGCCAGCAGCGGGGAAGGGACAGCCCGTGGCTACACCTTC
- | TRBJ2-5 | many | TRBV2 | CASSRLSSMETQYF | TGTGCCAGCAGTCGTTTGAGTAGTATGGAGACCCAGTACTTC
TRBD1 | TRBJ1-5 | many | TRBV6-1 | CASRGQGRKGNQPQHF | TGTGCCAGCCGGGGACAGGGAAGGAAGGGCAATCAGCCCCAGCATTTT
TRBD2 | TRBJ2-3 | many | TRBV10-3 | CAIGSSGGSADTQYF | TGTGCCATCGGGTCATCAGGCGGGAGCGCAGATACGCAGTATTTT
TRBD1 | TRBJ2-2 | many | TRBV3-1 | CASSQGTGGATGELFF | TGTGCCAGCAGCCAAGGGACAGGGGGGGCCACCGGGGAGCTGTTTTTT
- | TRBJ2-7 | - | TRBV9 | CASSPSFGSSYEQYF | TGTGCCAGCAGCCCATCGTTTGGTAGCTCCTACGAGCAGTACTTC
- | TRBJ1-2 | many | TRBV12-5 | CASGLVPGIYGYTF | TGTGCTAGTGGTTTGGTACCAGGGATTTATGGCTACACCTTC
TRBD1 | TRBJ1-4 | many | TRBV2 | CASSEDRGGEKLFF | TGTGCCAGCAGCGAGGACAGGGGAGGCGAAAAACTGTTTTTT
TRBD1 | TRBJ1-2 | - | TRBV19 | CASSIGDRRNYGYTF | TGTGCCAGTAGTATCGGGGACAGACGGAACTATGGCTACACCTTC
- | TRBJ1-5 | many | TRBV18 | CASSPEGQEDQPQHF | TGTGCCAGCTCCCCCGAAGGGCAGGAGGATCAGCCCCAGCATTTT
- | TRBJ2-1 | many | TRBV5-1 | CASSPRPNNEQFF | TGCGCCAGCAGCCCGAGGCCTAACAATGAGCAGTTCTTC
TRBD1 | TRBJ2-3 | - | TRBV7-9 | CASSSPQGDTDTQYF | TGTGCCAGCAGCTCACCGCAGGGGGACACAGATACGCAGTATTTT
- | TRBJ2-2 | many | TRBV20-1 | CSARDSRGTGELFF | TGCAGTGCCCGGGACTCCCGGGGCACCGGGGAGCTGTTTTTT
TRBD2 | TRBJ2-5 | many | TRBV27 | CASSLFPSGRLETQYF | TGTGCCAGCAGTTTGTTCCCTAGCGGGAGACTAGAGACCCAGTACTTC
- | TRBJ2-5 | few | TRBV20-1 | CSAKGGPTETQYF | TGCAGTGCTAAAGGGGGGCCTACAGAGACCCAGTACTTC
- | TRBJ1-1 | few | TRBV7-9 | CASSLFGGTEAFF | TGTGCCAGCAGCTTATTTGGGGGGACTGAAGCTTTCTTT
- | TRBJ1-1 | many | TRBV5-1 | CASSLGAQNTEAFF | TGCGCCAGCAGCTTGGGAGCTCAGAACACTGAAGCTTTCTTT
TRBD1 | TRBJ2-2 | many | TRBV12-3/TRBV12-4 | CASSTGTGGTGELFF | TGTGCCAGCAGTACCGGGACAGGGGGAACCGGGGAGCTGTTTTTT
TRBD2 | TRBJ2-3 | few | TRBV7-8 | CASSLEGTRRYF | TGTGCCAGCAGCCTCGAGGGGACTAGGCGGTATTTT
- | TRBJ2-1 | many | TRBV7-8 | CASSLALLANNEQFF | TGTGCCAGCAGCTTAGCGCTCCTAGCCAACAATGAGCAGTTCTTC
- | TRBJ2-1 | few | TRBV4-1 | CASSQDGWQSNEQFF | TGCGCCAGCAGCCAAGATGGGTGGCAGAGCAATGAGCAGTTCTTC
- | TRBJ2-1 | many | TRBV11-2 | CASSLGSESSYNEQFF | TGTGCCAGCAGCTTAGGGTCCGAGAGCTCCTACAATGAGCAGTTCTTC
TRBD2 | TRBJ2-3 | many | TRBV24-1 | CATSFVAGAADTQYF | TGTGCCACCAGTTTTGTGGCGGGAGCGGCAGATACGCAGTATTTT
- | TRBJ2-5 | few | TRBV25-1 | CASSERAGLQETQYF | TGTGCCAGCAGTGAACGGGCCGGCCTCCAAGAGACCCAGTACTTC
TRBD1 | TRBJ2-7 | many | TRBV5-8 | CASSRTSDRSYEQYF | TGTGCCAGCAGTCGAACCTCGGACAGGTCCTACGAGCAGTACTTC